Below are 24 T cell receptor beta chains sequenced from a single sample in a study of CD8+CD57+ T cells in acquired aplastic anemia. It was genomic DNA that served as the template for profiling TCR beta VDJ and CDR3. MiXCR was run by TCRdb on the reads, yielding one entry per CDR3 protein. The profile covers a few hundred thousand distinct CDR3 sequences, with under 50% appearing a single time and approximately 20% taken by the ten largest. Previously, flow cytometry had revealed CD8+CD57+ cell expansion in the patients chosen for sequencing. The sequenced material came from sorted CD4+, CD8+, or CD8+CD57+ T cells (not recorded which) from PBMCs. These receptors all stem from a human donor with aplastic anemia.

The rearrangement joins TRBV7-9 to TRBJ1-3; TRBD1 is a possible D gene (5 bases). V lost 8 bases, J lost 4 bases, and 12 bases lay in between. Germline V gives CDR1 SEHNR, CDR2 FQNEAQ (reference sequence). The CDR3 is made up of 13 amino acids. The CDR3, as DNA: TGTGCCAGCCGGGGACTATTAGGAAACACCATATATTTT. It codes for CASRGLLGNTIYF.

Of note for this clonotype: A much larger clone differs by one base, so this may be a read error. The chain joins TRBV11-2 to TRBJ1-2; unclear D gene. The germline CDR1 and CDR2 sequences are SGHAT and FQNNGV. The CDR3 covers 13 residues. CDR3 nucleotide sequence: TGTGCCTGCAGTCTCCTGACGACCATCGGCTACACCTTC. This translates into CACSLLTTIGYTF.

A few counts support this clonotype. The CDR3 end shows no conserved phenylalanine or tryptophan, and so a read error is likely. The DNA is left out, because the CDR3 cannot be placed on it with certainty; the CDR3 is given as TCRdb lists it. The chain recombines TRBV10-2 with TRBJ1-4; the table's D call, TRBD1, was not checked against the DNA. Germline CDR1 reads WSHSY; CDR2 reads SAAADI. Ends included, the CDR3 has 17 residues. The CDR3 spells CASSAEGQAAYEQYFGP.

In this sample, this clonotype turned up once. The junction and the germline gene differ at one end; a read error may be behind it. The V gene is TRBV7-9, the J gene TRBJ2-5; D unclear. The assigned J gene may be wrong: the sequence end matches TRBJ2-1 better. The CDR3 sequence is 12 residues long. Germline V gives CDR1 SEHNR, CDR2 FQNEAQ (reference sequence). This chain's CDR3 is CASSLFGAEQFF. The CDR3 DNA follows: TGTGCCAGTAGCTTGTTCGGTGCTGAGCAGTTCTTC.

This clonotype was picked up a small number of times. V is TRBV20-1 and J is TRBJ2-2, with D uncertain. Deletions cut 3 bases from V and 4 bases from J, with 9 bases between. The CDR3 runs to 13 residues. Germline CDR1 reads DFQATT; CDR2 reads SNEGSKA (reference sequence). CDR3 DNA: TGCAGTGCTAGGAACAGAGTCACCGGGGAGCTGTTTTTT. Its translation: CSARNRVTGELFF.

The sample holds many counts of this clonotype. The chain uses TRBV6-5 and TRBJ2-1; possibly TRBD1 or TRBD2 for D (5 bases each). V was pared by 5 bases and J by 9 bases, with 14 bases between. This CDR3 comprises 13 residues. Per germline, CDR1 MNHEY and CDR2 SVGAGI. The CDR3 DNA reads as TGTGCCAGCAGTCGGGGCCAGGGTCCTGAGCAGTTCTTC. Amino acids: CASSRGQGPEQFF.

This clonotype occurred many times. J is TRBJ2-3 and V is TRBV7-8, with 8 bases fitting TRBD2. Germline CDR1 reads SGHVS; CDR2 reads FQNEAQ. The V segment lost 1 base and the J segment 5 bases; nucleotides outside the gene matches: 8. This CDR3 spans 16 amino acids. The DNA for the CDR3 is TGTGCCAGCAGCTTAGGATTAGCGGGGCCCTTAGATACGCAGTATTTT. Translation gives CASSLGLAGPLDTQYF.

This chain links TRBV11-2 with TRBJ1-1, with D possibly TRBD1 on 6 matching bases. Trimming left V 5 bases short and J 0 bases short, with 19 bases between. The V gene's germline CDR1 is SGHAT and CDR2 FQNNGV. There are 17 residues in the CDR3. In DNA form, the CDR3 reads TGTGCCAGCAGCCCTAGAGGGGGTGGTCCTGTGAACACTGAAGCTTTCTTT. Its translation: CASSPRGGGPVNTEAFF.

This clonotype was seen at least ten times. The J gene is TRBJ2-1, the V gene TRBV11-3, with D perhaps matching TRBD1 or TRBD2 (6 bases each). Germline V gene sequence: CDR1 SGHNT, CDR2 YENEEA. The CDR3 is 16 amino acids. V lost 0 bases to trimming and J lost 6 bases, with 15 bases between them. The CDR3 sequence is CASSLDPGAGVNEQFF. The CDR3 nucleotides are TGTGCCAGCAGCTTAGACCCGGGGGCCGGTGTCAATGAGCAGTTCTTC.

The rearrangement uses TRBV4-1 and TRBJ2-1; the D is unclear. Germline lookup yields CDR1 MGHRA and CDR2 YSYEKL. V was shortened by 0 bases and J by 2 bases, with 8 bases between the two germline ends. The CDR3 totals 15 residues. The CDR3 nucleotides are TGCGCCAGCAGCCAAGAGGCGGTAACCTACAATGAGCAGTTCTTC. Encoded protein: CASSQEAVTYNEQFF.

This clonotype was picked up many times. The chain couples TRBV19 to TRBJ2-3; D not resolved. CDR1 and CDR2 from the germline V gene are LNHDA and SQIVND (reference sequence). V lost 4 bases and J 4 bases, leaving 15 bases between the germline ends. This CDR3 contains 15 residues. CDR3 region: CASSSTYPPADTQYF. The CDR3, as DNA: TGTGCCAGTAGTAGCACATACCCGCCGGCAGATACGCAGTATTTT.

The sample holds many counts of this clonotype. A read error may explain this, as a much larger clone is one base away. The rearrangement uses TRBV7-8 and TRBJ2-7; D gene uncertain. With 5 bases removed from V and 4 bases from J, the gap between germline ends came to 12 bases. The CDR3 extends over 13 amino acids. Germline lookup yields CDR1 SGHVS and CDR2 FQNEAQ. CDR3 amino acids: CASSPTAGYEQYF. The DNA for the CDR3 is TGTGCCAGCAGCCCCACTGCTGGGTACGAGCAGTACTTC.

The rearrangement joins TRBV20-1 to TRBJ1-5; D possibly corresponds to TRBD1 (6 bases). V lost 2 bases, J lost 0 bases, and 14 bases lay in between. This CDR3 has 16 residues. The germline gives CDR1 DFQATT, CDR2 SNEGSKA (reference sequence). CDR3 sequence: CSARNPGHNSNQPQHF. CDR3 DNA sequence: TGCAGTGCTAGAAACCCGGGACACAATAGCAATCAGCCCCAGCATTTT.

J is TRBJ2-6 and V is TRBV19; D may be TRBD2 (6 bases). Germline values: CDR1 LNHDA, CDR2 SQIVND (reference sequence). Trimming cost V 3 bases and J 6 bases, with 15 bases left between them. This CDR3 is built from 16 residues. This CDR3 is CASSIWGVGEANVLTF. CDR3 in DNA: TGTGCCAGTAGTATTTGGGGGGTTGGGGAGGCCAACGTCCTGACTTTC.

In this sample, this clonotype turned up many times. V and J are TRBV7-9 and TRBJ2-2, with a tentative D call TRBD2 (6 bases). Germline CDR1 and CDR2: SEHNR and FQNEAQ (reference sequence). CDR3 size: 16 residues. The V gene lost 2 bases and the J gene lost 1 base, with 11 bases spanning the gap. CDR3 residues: CASSLIIGRNTGELFF. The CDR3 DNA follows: TGTGCCAGCAGCTTAATTATCGGGAGGAACACCGGGGAGCTGTTTTTT.

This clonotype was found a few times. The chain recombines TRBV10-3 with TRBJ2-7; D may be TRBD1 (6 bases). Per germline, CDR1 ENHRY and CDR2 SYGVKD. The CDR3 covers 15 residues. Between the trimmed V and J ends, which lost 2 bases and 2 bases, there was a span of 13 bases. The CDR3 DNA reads TGTGCCATCAGTGAGGTGGGGACACAAACCTACGAGCAGTACTTC. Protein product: CAISEVGTQTYEQYF.

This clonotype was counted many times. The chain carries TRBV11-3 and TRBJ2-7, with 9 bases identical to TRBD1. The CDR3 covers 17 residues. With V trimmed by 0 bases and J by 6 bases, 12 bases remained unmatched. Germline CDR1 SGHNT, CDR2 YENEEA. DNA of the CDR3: TGTGCCAGCAGCTTAGATCCCCCGGGACAGGGACGTGCCGAGCAGTACTTC. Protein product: CASSLDPPGQGRAEQYF. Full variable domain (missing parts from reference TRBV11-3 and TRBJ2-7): EAGVVQSPRYKIIEKKQPVAFWCNPISGHNTLYWYLQNLGQGPELLIRYENEEAVDDSQLPKDRFSAERLKGVDSTLKIQPAELGDSAVYLCASSLDPPGQGRAEQYFGPGTRLTVT.

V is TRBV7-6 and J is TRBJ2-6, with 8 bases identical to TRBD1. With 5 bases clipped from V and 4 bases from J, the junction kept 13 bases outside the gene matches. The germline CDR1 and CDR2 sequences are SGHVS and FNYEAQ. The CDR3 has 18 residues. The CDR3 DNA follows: TGTGCCAGCAGCCTACTGACAGGGGCAAAGGCCGGGGCCAACGTCCTGACTTTC. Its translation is CASSLLTGAKAGANVLTF.

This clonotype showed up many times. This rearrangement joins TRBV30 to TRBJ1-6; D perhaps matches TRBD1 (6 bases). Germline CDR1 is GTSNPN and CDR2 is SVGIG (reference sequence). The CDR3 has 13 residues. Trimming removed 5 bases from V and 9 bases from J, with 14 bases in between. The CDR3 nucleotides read TGTGCCTGGGGCAGGGGTTCGTTTTCACCCCTCCACTTT. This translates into CAWGRGSFSPLHF.

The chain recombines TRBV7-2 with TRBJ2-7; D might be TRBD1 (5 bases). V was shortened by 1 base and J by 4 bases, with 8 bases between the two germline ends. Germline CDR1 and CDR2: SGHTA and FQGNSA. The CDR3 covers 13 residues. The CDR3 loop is CASSLGGKYEQYF. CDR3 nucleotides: TGTGCCAGCAGCTTAGGGGGCAAGTACGAGCAGTACTTC.

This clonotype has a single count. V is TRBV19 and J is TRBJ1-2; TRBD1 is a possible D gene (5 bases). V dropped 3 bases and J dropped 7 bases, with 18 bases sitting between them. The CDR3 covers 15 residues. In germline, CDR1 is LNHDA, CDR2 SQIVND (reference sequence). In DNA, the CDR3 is TGTGCCAGTAGTATTGTGTGGGACGGGGACCTTGGCTACACCTTC. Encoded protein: CASSIVWDGDLGYTF. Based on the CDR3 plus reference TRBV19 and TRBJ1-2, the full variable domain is DGGITQSPKYLFRKEGQNVTLSCEQNLNHDAMYWYRQDPGQGLRLIYYSQIVNDFQKGDIAEGYSVSREKKESFPLTVTSAQKNPTAFYLCASSIVWDGDLGYTFGSGTRLTVV.

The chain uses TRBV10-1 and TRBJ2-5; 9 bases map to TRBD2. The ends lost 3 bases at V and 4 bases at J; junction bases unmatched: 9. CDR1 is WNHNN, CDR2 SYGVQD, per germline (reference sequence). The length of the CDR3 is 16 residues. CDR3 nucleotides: TGCGCCAGCAGTGATAGGGCGGGGGGGCGGGGAGAGACCCAGTACTTC. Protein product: CASSDRAGGRGETQYF.

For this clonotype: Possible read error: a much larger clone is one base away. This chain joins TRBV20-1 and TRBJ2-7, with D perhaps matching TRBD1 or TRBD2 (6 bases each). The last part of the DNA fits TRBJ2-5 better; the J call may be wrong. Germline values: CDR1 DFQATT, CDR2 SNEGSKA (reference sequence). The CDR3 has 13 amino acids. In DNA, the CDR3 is TGCAGTGGACTAGGCAGGGGCAGAGAGACCCAGTACTTC. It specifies CSGLGRGRETQYF.

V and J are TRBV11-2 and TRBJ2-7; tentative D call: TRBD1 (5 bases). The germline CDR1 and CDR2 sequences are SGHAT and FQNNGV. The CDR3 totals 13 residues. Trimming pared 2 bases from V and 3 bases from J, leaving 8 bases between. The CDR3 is CASSLYQGYEQYF. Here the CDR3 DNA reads TGTGCCAGCAGCTTATACCAGGGCTACGAGCAGTACTTC.